Each of the 25 T cell receptor beta chains below was sequenced from the same sample in a study of shared clonotypes between healthy human individuals. TCRdb's table, derived via immunoSEQ multiplex PCR, lists solely in-frame clones and lacks some. The sample yields hundreds of thousands of clones, around 77% seen once. The sample taken for sequencing was PBMCs. The receptors were gathered from a woman in her thirties or forties in good health. Some clones in this sample may be carry-over from other donors' samples.

The genes are TRBV18 and TRBJ1-4, with D tentatively TRBD1 (6 bases). V lost 6 bases to trimming and J lost 2 bases, with 13 bases between them. CDR3 length: 15 residues. In germline, CDR1 is KGHSH, CDR2 LQKENI. The chain's CDR3 is CASSLYRATNEKLFF. The DNA of the CDR3 is TGTGCCAGCTCGCTGTACAGGGCCACTAATGAAAAACTGTTTTTT. Variable domain in full (rest from reference TRBV18 and TRBJ1-4): NAGVMQNPRHLVRRRGQEARLRCSPMKGHSHVYWYRQLPEEGLKFMVYLQKENIIDESGMPKERFSAEFPKEGPSILRIQQVVRGDSAAYFCASSLYRATNEKLFFGSGTQLSVL.

Turning to this clone: A single base separates this from a much larger clone, so it may be a read error. The V gene is TRBV15, the J gene TRBJ2-5; D is ambiguous. The CDR3 has 12 residues. Per germline, CDR1 LNHNV and CDR2 YYDKDF (reference sequence). This chain's CDR3 is CAASRDRETQYF. In DNA, the CDR3 is TGTGCCGCCAGCAGAGATCGAGAGACCCAGTACTTC.

The chain combines TRBV5-6 with TRBJ2-7, with TRBD2 identical over 13 bases. The CDR3 covers 15 residues. The V and J ends lost 4 bases and 8 bases, in that order; junction bases with no gene match: 9. Per the germline V gene, CDR1 is SGHDT and CDR2 is YYEEEE. In DNA, the CDR3 is TGTGCCAGCAGCCCGGAGGGACTAGCGGGGACAAAGCAGTACTTC. It specifies CASSPEGLAGTKQYF.

V and J are TRBV19 and TRBJ1-1; D is uncertain. This CDR3 comprises 13 residues. Trimming took 5 bases from V and 3 from J, leaving 10 bases between them. Germline V CDR1 and CDR2: LNHDA, SQIVND (reference sequence). In DNA, the CDR3 is TGTGCCAGTAGTGTTCGGGCCTACACTGAAGCTTTCTTT. It translates to CASSVRAYTEAFF.

The V call is TRBV27, the J call TRBJ2-5; 9 bases map to TRBD2. Trimming took 5 bases from V and 0 from J; bases not matched to a gene: 7. In germline, CDR1 is MNHEY, CDR2 SMNVEV (reference sequence). The CDR3 runs to 16 residues. CDR3 region: CASSPRLAEYQETQYF. CDR3 sequence (DNA): TGTGCCAGCAGTCCACGACTAGCGGAGTACCAAGAGACCCAGTACTTC.

This chain joins TRBV12-1 and TRBJ2-7; TRBD1 is the table's D call and was not checked against the DNA. TRBV12-1 is an annotated pseudogene. The CDR3 consists of 16 residues. The CDR3 bases are TGTGCCAGCAGCTTTATTCCACAGGGGATCTCCTACGAGCAGTACTTC. It encodes CASSFIPQGISYEQYF.

The chain recombines TRBV29-1 with TRBJ2-1; 14 bases line up with TRBD2. Germline V gene data show CDR1 as SQVTM and CDR2 as ANQGSEA. The CDR3 spans 14 residues. V lost 7 bases to trimming and J lost 10 bases; unmatched junction nucleotides: 9. The CDR3: CSGGLAGDSREQFF. In DNA form, the CDR3 reads TGCAGCGGGGGACTAGCGGGAGATTCCAGGGAGCAGTTCTTC.

The chain couples TRBV27 to TRBJ2-3; D gene uncertain. V lost 2 bases and J 2 bases, leaving 5 bases between the germline ends. CDR1 and CDR2 from the germline V gene are MNHEY and SMNVEV (reference sequence). The CDR3 runs 13 residues. The CDR3 loop reads CASSLRDTDTQYF. CDR3 nucleotide sequence: TGTGCCAGCAGTTTACGAGACACAGATACGCAGTATTTT.

This chain links TRBV7-6 with TRBJ2-2; 7 bases map to TRBD2. Looked up from germline, CDR1 is SGHVS and CDR2 is FNYEAQ. Trimming at V came to 5 bases and at J to 1 base, leaving 7 bases not matched to a gene. CDR3 length equals 16 residues. Written as DNA, the CDR3 is TGTGCCAGCAGCCCGAGACTAGCCGTGAACACCGGGGAGCTGTTTTTT. This translates into CASSPRLAVNTGELFF.

This clone occurred many times. The chain couples TRBV5-1 to TRBJ2-7; 8 bases map to TRBD2. Trimming removed 5 bases from V and 5 bases from J; junction bases left unmatched: 6. In germline, CDR1 is SGHRS, CDR2 YFSETQ. The CDR3 runs to 13 residues. The CDR3 is CASRGTSLDEQYF. Written as DNA, the CDR3 is TGCGCCAGCAGGGGGACTAGTCTTGACGAGCAGTACTTC.

The gene calls are TRBV7-8 and TRBJ1-2; D is uncertain. The CDR3 loop spans 16 amino acids. V lost 4 bases and J lost 1, with 16 bases in between. CDR1 and CDR2 (germline): SGHVS, FQNEAQ. CDR3 DNA sequence: TGTGCCAGCAGCTCACCCCACCAGAACGATAACTATGGCTACACCTTC. Translation gives CASSSPHQNDNYGYTF.

V is TRBV18 and J is TRBJ1-1, with D tentatively TRBD1 (5 bases). The germline V gene encodes CDR1 KGHSH and CDR2 LQKENI. V was cut by 0 bases and J by 2 bases, with 13 bases left in between. CDR3 length equals 16 residues. CDR3 loop: CASSPPGGRGNTEAFF. The DNA of the CDR3 is TGTGCCAGCTCACCACCTGGGGGTCGGGGCAACACTGAAGCTTTCTTT.

Of note for this clone: A far larger clone is off by one base, so a read error is likely. The V gene is TRBV2, the J gene TRBJ2-5; 15 bases agree with TRBD2. The J call may be wrong; the DNA end is better matched by TRBJ2-7. This CDR3 is 19 amino acids long. CDR1 and CDR2 (germline): SNHLY, FYNNEI. The CDR3 DNA is TGTGCCAGCACTCGGAGGACTAGCGGGAGGGCCGTCTCCGAGGCCGAGCAGTACTTC. It yields the protein CASTRRTSGRAVSEAEQYF.

This clone came up many times. J is TRBJ1-5 and V is TRBV30, with D tentatively TRBD1 (5 bases). Trimming stripped 3 bases from V and 2 bases from J, with 11 bases between. Germline V lookup: CDR1 GTSNPN, CDR2 SVGIG (reference sequence). The CDR3 is made up of 14 amino acids. The CDR3 loop is CAWRGLGGNQPQHF. CDR3 coding DNA: TGTGCCTGGAGGGGTCTGGGGGGCAATCAGCCCCAGCATTTT. The whole variable domain, filled in from reference TRBV30 and TRBJ1-5, reads SQTIHQWPATLVQPVGSPLSLECTVEGTSNPNLYWYRQAAGRGLQLLFYSVGIGQISSEVPQNLSASRPQDRQFILSSKKLLLSDSGFYLCAWRGLGGNQPQHFGDGTRLSIL.

V and J are TRBV30 and TRBJ1-1; D is undetermined. The ends were cut back, 0 bases at V and 5 bases at J, with 10 bases in the middle. CDR3 length equals 13 residues. Germline V CDR1 and CDR2: GTSNPN, SVGIG (reference sequence). The CDR3 reads CAWSVGVRTEAFF. The CDR3, as DNA: TGTGCCTGGAGTGTTGGTGTCCGGACTGAAGCTTTCTTT.

V and J are TRBV9 and TRBJ2-7; D ambiguous. V was shortened by 2 bases and J by 2 bases, with 14 bases between the two germline ends. Germline V gene sequence: CDR1 SGDLS, CDR2 YYNGEE. The length of the CDR3 is 15 residues. The CDR3 is CASSVSHPPTYEQYF. The CDR3 coding sequence is TGTGCCAGCAGCGTTTCCCACCCGCCAACCTACGAGCAGTACTTC.

V is TRBV7-8 and J is TRBJ2-1; perhaps TRBD2 as D (5 bases). This CDR3 is built from 14 residues. CDR1 is SGHVS and CDR2 is FQNEAQ in the germline V gene. The V end lost 1 base, the J end lost 3 bases, and 7 bases lay between the germline ends. DNA of the CDR3: TGTGCCAGCAGCTTAGGGGAGTACTACAATGAGCAGTTCTTC. This codes for CASSLGEYYNEQFF.

The chain has TRBV5-5 and TRBJ1-2, with TRBD1 matching over 8 bases. Germline V lookup: CDR1 SGHKS, CDR2 YYEKEE (reference sequence). This CDR3 has 17 amino acids. V lost 3 bases and J lost 4; bases outside the gene matches: 14. The chain's CDR3 is CASSSMGDRRKPYGYTF. The CDR3 bases are TGTGCCAGCAGCTCAATGGGGGACAGGAGAAAACCCTATGGCTACACCTTC.

V is TRBV2 and J is TRBJ2-1; 12 nucleotides match TRBD2. The CDR3 loop spans 13 amino acids. Per germline, CDR1 SNHLY and CDR2 FYNNEI. V dropped 8 bases and J dropped 7; count of bases not matched to a gene: 3. The CDR3 sequence: CASFLAGGNEQFF. Here the CDR3 DNA reads TGTGCCAGCTTCCTAGCGGGAGGGAATGAGCAGTTCTTC.

The V call is TRBV19, the J call TRBJ2-7; 9 bases map to TRBD1. J gave up 2 bases and V 1 base, and 3 bases lay outside the gene matches. The CDR3 length is 15 residues. Per germline, CDR1 LNHDA and CDR2 SQIVND (reference sequence). As DNA, the CDR3 is TGTGCCAGTAGTATAGTCGGGGACAGGGCCTACGAGCAGTACTTC. Translated, it gives CASSIVGDRAYEQYF.

Worth noting for this clone: Other DNA sequences in this sample translate to the same CDR3. The chain links TRBV7-2 to TRBJ2-7; 9 bases agree with TRBD1. CDR3 size: 14 residues. With V trimmed by 5 bases and J by 4 bases, 6 bases remained unmatched. Germline V gene data show CDR1 as SGHTA and CDR2 as FQGNSA. The CDR3, as DNA: TGTGCCAGCAGCACGACAGGGGGAGGTTACGAGCAGTACTTC. It codes for CASSTTGGGYEQYF.

The chain employs TRBV2 and TRBJ2-1; the D is unclear. In germline, CDR1 is SNHLY, CDR2 FYNNEI. The ends were cut back, 7 bases at V and 4 bases at J, with 11 bases in the middle. This CDR3 is 13 amino acids long. Written as DNA, the CDR3 is TGTGCCAGCACGTCGCTCCTTTACAATGAGCAGTTCTTC. Its translation: CASTSLLYNEQFF.

In regard to this clone: A far larger clone is only one base removed, so a read error is likely. The J gene is TRBJ1-1, the V gene TRBV10-2, with D unclear. Germline loops: CDR1 WSHSY, CDR2 SAAADI. V lost 4 bases and J lost 3, with 12 bases in between. The CDR3 has 14 amino acids. This CDR3 is CASSVNYVDTEAFF. CDR3 nucleotide sequence: TGCGCCAGCAGTGTCAACTACGTGGACACTGAAGCTTTCTTT.

This clone was seen many times. Other DNA sequences in the sample encode the same CDR3. This chain connects TRBV6-4 to TRBJ2-1; possible D gene TRBD2, 6 bases. Germline V gene data show CDR1 as MRHNA and CDR2 as SNTAGT. The CDR3 length is 15 residues. The V end lost 0 bases, the J end lost 0 bases, and 6 bases lay between the germline ends. The CDR3: CASSDSAGSYNEQFF. CDR3 sequence (DNA): TGTGCCAGCAGTGACTCAGCGGGCTCCTACAATGAGCAGTTCTTC.

V gene TRBV14 combines with J gene TRBJ1-1; 8 positions match TRBD1. Germline CDR1 reads SGHDN; CDR2 reads FVKESK. The CDR3 has 14 residues. V trimming: 3 bases; J trimming: 4 bases; junction bases outside the gene matches: 4. CDR3 residues: CASSHNRGGTEAFF. As DNA, the CDR3 is TGTGCCAGCAGCCATAACAGGGGGGGCACTGAAGCTTTCTTT.